These 28 T cell receptor beta chains came from one sample sequenced in a study of human T cells and chemical hapten exposure. TCRdb ran MiXCR on the RACE reads and lists one entry per CDR3 protein. The sample carries tens of thousands of distinct CDR3 sequences, more than 8% recorded once. Time point here: pre-sensitization, week 0. As for treatment: therapeutic diphenylcyclopropenone sensitization with weekly scalp DPC. Material: whole blood, obtained in connection with sensitization to the hapten diphenylcyclopropenone (DPC). Receptors were obtained from a man aged 35 to 55 with alopecia areata. Some clones in this sample may be carry-over from other donors' samples.

This clonotype has a count of ten or more. The rearrangement links TRBV12-3 or TRBV12-4 to TRBJ2-1; TRBD2 agrees at 8 bases. V shed 5 bases, J shed 2 bases, and the junction held 2 bases outside the gene matches. The CDR3 is 14 amino acids. This chain's CDR3 is CASSSGSPYNEQFF. The DNA for the CDR3 is TGTGCCAGCAGTAGCGGGAGTCCCTACAATGAGCAGTTCTTC.

This rearrangement joins TRBV27 to TRBJ2-7; D perhaps matches TRBD2 (7 bases). The V and J ends lost 5 bases and 7 bases respectively, with 24 bases between them. In germline, CDR1 is MNHEY, CDR2 SMNVEV (reference sequence). This CDR3 has 16 residues. The CDR3 DNA is TGTGCCAGCAGTACCCTCAACTCGGGGGGCGCGGGGGAGCAGTACTTC. Its protein product is CASSTLNSGGAGEQYF.

This clonotype was seen at least ten times. J is TRBJ2-7 and V is TRBV20-1, with D unresolved. Trimming pared 3 bases from V and 2 bases from J, leaving 8 bases between. Germline CDR1 reads DFQATT; CDR2 reads SNEGSKA (reference sequence). This CDR3 has 12 residues. The CDR3 sequence: CSASEDPYEQYF. CDR3 DNA: TGCAGTGCTAGCGAGGACCCCTACGAGCAGTACTTC.

This clonotype was detected only a few times. This rearrangement joins TRBV12-3 or TRBV12-4 to TRBJ2-2; no clear D. Trimming cost V 3 bases and J 0 bases, with 2 bases left between them. This CDR3 is 13 amino acids long. CDR3 region: CASSFPNTGELFF. In DNA form, the CDR3 reads TGTGCCAGCAGTTTCCCGAACACCGGGGAGCTGTTTTTT.

This clonotype has at least ten counts. V and J are TRBV4-3 and TRBJ1-1; 8 bases fit TRBD1. Germline lookup yields CDR1 LGHNA and CDR2 YSLEER. The CDR3 spans 15 residues. J gave up 2 bases and V 3 bases, and 5 bases lay outside the gene matches. This CDR3 reads CASSHLQGDNTEAFF. DNA of the CDR3: TGCGCCAGCAGCCATCTACAGGGGGATAACACTGAAGCTTTCTTT.

The gene calls are TRBV3-1 and TRBJ2-3; 10 bases line up with TRBD1. CDR3 size: 14 residues. V was clipped by 3 bases and J by 5 bases; unmatched bases: 2. In germline, CDR1 is LGHDT, CDR2 YNNKEL (reference sequence). The CDR3 loop reads CASSQTGGIDTQYF. The CDR3 bases are TGTGCCAGCAGCCAGACAGGGGGCATAGATACGCAGTATTTT.

The gene calls are TRBV28 and TRBJ1-6; D may be TRBD1 (5 bases). Germline V lookup: CDR1 MDHEN, CDR2 SYDVKM. Trimming shortened V by 4 bases and J by 7 bases, and 5 bases separated the two germline ends. The length of the CDR3 is 12 residues. This CDR3 reads CASSSGNSPLHF. CDR3 in DNA: TGTGCCAGCAGTTCAGGGAATTCACCCCTCCACTTT.

J is TRBJ2-7 and V is TRBV13; D possibly corresponds to TRBD2 (5 bases). The V gene's germline CDR1 is PRHDT and CDR2 FYEKMQ (reference sequence). The CDR3 is made up of 15 amino acids. V lost 2 bases, J lost 0 bases, and 11 bases lay in between. Here the CDR3 reads CASSLRQEDSYEQYF. The CDR3 nucleotides read TGTGCCAGCAGCTTACGGCAGGAGGACTCCTACGAGCAGTACTTC.

This clonotype rates as large (0.1 to 1%). This chain uses TRBV28 with TRBJ2-5; D gene ambiguous. Germline lookup yields CDR1 MDHEN and CDR2 SYDVKM. The V gene lost 3 bases and the J gene lost 5 bases, with 13 bases spanning the gap. The CDR3 is 14 amino acids. The CDR3 DNA sequence: TGTGCCAGCAGTTTCCGTCTCGACGAGGAGACCCAGTACTTC. Its protein is CASSFRLDEETQYF.

This clonotype was seen ten or more times. The chain couples TRBV18 to TRBJ2-1; 7 nucleotides match TRBD2. The length of the CDR3 is 16 residues. The V segment lost 3 bases and the J segment 5 bases; nucleotides outside the gene matches: 10. Germline V CDR1 and CDR2: KGHSH, LQKENI. The CDR3 coding sequence is TGTGCCAGCTCACCCATTTCCTTGCGGGAGAACAATGAGCAGTTCTTC. It yields the protein CASSPISLRENNEQFF.

This clonotype was counted at least ten times. The chain has TRBV6-5 and TRBJ1-6; D remains ambiguous. The germline V gene encodes CDR1 MNHEY and CDR2 SVGAGI. V lost 5 bases and J lost 7, with 6 bases in between. This CDR3 spans 12 amino acids. The CDR3 DNA sequence: TGTGCCAGCAGTCTCCGAAATTCACCCCTCCACTTT. Its translation: CASSLRNSPLHF.

The CDR3 bases are TGTGCCAGCAGTTCCCCCCCCTACAATGAGCAGTTCTTC. This translates into CASSSPPYNEQFF. J is TRBJ2-1 and V is TRBV28; D not resolved. Germline CDR1 is MDHEN and CDR2 is SYDVKM. The CDR3 runs 13 residues. V was shortened by 4 bases and J by 2 bases, with 6 bases between the two germline ends.

This clonotype was seen ten or more times. This sequence joins TRBV9 and TRBJ1-1; 9 positions agree with TRBD1. This CDR3 has 15 residues. The germline V gene has CDR1 SGDLS and CDR2 YYNGEE. V was pared by 1 base and J by 4 bases, with 5 bases of the junction left unmatched. This CDR3 reads CASSVSGTGSTEAFF. The CDR3 region has the DNA TGTGCCAGCAGCGTAAGCGGGACAGGGTCCACTGAAGCTTTCTTT.

The chain recombines TRBV12-3 or TRBV12-4 with TRBJ2-6; 10 nucleotides line up with TRBD1. This CDR3 spans 18 amino acids. V was clipped by 5 bases and J by 0 bases; unmatched bases: 7. CDR3 bases: TGTGCCAGCAGTGTGGGACAGGGGTTAGGCTCTGGGGCCAACGTCCTGACTTTC. This codes for CASSVGQGLGSGANVLTF.

This clonotype was counted between two and nine times. The V call is TRBV12-3 or TRBV12-4, the J call TRBJ1-1, with 7 positions matching TRBD1. The CDR3 is 16 amino acids. Trimming removed 4 bases from V and 2 bases from J; junction bases left unmatched: 10. The chain's CDR3 is CASSSYRGTVNTEAFF. The CDR3 DNA sequence: TGTGCCAGCAGTTCCTACCGTGGGACAGTAAACACTGAAGCTTTCTTT.

The gene calls are TRBV10-2 and TRBJ1-6; D ambiguous. The CDR3 has 12 residues. Trimming stripped 6 bases from V and 5 bases from J, with 5 bases between. Germline V gene data show CDR1 as WSHSY and CDR2 as SAAADI. CDR3 in amino acids: CASRGDNSPLHF. The CDR3, as DNA: TGCGCCAGCAGGGGAGATAATTCACCCCTCCACTTT.

The genes are TRBV5-6 and TRBJ1-2; D gene uncertain. The germline CDR1 and CDR2 sequences are SGHDT and YYEEEE. This CDR3 region has 14 residues. V shed 4 bases and J shed 6 bases, with 16 bases lying between them. The CDR3 DNA reads TGTGCCAGCAGCCTACAGCTTCTTAGGCATGGCTACACCTTC. Translated, it gives CASSLQLLRHGYTF.

The chain couples TRBV5-6 to TRBJ2-2; D remains ambiguous. The germline V gene has CDR1 SGHDT and CDR2 YYEEEE. This CDR3 is built from 14 residues. V was trimmed by 4 bases and J by 5 bases, leaving 12 bases between them. CDR3 DNA: TGTGCCAGCAGCCCCCCCTGGTTAACCGGGGAGCTGTTTTTT. Translating gives CASSPPWLTGELFF.

This clonotype was detected many times. The V gene is TRBV5-1, the J gene TRBJ1-2, with a tentative D call TRBD1 (5 bases). The CDR3 runs 17 residues. In germline, CDR1 is SGHRS, CDR2 YFSETQ. Trimming removed 2 bases from V and 4 bases from J, with 21 bases in between. The CDR3 DNA reads as TGCGCCAGCAGCTTCACTTTAGGGACTGACGGTGGCTATGGCTACACCTTC. Translation gives CASSFTLGTDGGYGYTF.

This clonotype was recorded many times. The chain uses TRBV20-1 and TRBJ2-3; D unclear. The CDR3 extends over 11 amino acids. Germline assignment: CDR1 DFQATT and CDR2 SNEGSKA (reference sequence). Trimming removed 2 bases at V and 2 bases at J, with 2 bases between. CDR3 region: CSARLTDTQYF. The CDR3 DNA follows: TGCAGTGCTAGACTCACAGATACGCAGTATTTT.

This clonotype was detected many times. This rearrangement joins TRBV2 to TRBJ2-1, with 10 bases fitting TRBD1. CDR1 is SNHLY and CDR2 is FYNNEI in the germline V gene. The J segment lost 5 bases and the V segment lost 8 bases, leaving 6 bases of the junction unmatched. CDR3 length: 14 residues. The CDR3 loop is CASRDRGQNNEQFF. The CDR3 bases are TGTGCCAGCCGAGACAGGGGGCAAAACAATGAGCAGTTCTTC.

This clonotype was observed many times. V is TRBV4-1 and J is TRBJ2-7; 9 bases align to TRBD2. This CDR3 spans 14 amino acids. CDR1 and CDR2 (germline): MGHRA, YSYEKL. The J segment lost 5 bases and the V segment lost 3 bases, leaving 5 bases of the junction unmatched. CDR3 amino acids: CASSQGTSRHEQYF. In DNA form, the CDR3 reads TGCGCCAGCAGCCAGGGGACTAGCCGCCACGAGCAGTACTTC.

This clonotype has only a few counts. V and J are TRBV7-3 and TRBJ1-1; the D gene is possibly TRBD1 (6 bases). This CDR3 contains 14 residues. Trimming stripped 4 bases from V and 2 bases from J, with 11 bases between. Per the germline V gene, CDR1 is SGHTA and CDR2 is FQGTGA. CDR3 amino acids: CASSSGQSNTEAFF. DNA of the CDR3: TGTGCCAGCAGCTCCGGACAGTCTAACACTGAAGCTTTCTTT.

For the CDR3, the DNA is TGTGCCAGCAGCTTCGGGACAGGGTCCGAGCAGTACTTC. Translated, it gives CASSFGTGSEQYF. The chain joins TRBV5-5 to TRBJ2-7; 9 bases align to TRBD1. CDR3 length: 13 residues. Germline V gene sequence: CDR1 SGHKS, CDR2 YYEKEE (reference sequence). J lost 6 bases, V lost 2 bases, and 3 bases had no gene match.

The sample holds a few counts of this clonotype. The genes are TRBV19 and TRBJ1-1, with D perhaps TRBD1 (5 bases). In germline, CDR1 is LNHDA, CDR2 SQIVND (reference sequence). This CDR3 is built from 15 residues. V lost 1 base to trimming and J lost 1 base, with 10 bases between them. CDR3 sequence: CASSIVRTRNTEAFF. The CDR3 nucleotides are TGTGCCAGTAGTATAGTCCGGACAAGGAACACTGAAGCTTTCTTT.

This sequence joins TRBV7-9 and TRBJ2-7, with TRBD2 identical over 13 bases. Germline assignment: CDR1 SEHNR and CDR2 FQNEAQ (reference sequence). CDR3 size: 14 residues. V was clipped by 6 bases and J by 6 bases; unmatched bases: 5. CDR3 sequence: CASSEGLAGFEQYF. The DNA for the CDR3 is TGTGCCAGCAGTGAGGGACTAGCGGGATTCGAGCAGTACTTC.

This chain connects TRBV6-4 to TRBJ2-7, with 7 bases fitting TRBD2. CDR3 length equals 15 residues. J lost 2 bases, V lost 8 bases, and 12 bases had no gene match. Germline-derived CDR1 and CDR2 are MRHNA and SNTAGT. The CDR3 protein is CASCFRAGEPYEQYF. CDR3 sequence (DNA): TGTGCCAGCTGTTTCAGGGCGGGAGAGCCCTACGAGCAGTACTTC.

The J gene is TRBJ2-1, the V gene TRBV5-1; TRBD1 matches 8 bases. V lost 0 bases to trimming and J lost 8 bases; unmatched junction nucleotides: 7. CDR1 and CDR2 from the germline V gene are SGHRS and YFSETQ. The CDR3 has 15 residues. The CDR3 protein is CASSLEPDREDEQFF. CDR3 nucleotide sequence: TGCGCCAGCAGCTTGGAACCGGACAGGGAGGATGAGCAGTTCTTC. Full variable domain (outside the CDR3, taken from reference TRBV5-1 and TRBJ2-1): KAGVTQTPRYLIKTRGQQVTLSCSPISGHRSVSWYQQTPGQGLQFLFEYFSETQRNKGNFPGRFSGRQFSNSRSEMNVSTLELGDSALYLCASSLEPDREDEQFFGPGTRLTVL.